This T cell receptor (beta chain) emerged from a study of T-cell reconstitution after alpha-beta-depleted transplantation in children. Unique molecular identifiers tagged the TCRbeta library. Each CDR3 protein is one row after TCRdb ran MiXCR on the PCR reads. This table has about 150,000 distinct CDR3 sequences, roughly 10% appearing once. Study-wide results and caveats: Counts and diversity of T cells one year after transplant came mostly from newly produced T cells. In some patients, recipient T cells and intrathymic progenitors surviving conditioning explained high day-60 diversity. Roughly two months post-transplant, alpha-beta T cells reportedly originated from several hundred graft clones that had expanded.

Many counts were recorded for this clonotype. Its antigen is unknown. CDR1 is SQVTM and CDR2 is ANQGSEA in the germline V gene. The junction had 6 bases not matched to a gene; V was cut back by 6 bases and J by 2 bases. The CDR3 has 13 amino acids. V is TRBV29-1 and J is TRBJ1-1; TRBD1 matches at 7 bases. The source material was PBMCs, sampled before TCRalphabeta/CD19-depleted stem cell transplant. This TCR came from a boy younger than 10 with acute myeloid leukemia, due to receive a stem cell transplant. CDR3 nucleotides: TGCAGCGTCGAAACAGGGGCTAACACTGAAGCTTTCTTT. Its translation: CSVETGANTEAFF.